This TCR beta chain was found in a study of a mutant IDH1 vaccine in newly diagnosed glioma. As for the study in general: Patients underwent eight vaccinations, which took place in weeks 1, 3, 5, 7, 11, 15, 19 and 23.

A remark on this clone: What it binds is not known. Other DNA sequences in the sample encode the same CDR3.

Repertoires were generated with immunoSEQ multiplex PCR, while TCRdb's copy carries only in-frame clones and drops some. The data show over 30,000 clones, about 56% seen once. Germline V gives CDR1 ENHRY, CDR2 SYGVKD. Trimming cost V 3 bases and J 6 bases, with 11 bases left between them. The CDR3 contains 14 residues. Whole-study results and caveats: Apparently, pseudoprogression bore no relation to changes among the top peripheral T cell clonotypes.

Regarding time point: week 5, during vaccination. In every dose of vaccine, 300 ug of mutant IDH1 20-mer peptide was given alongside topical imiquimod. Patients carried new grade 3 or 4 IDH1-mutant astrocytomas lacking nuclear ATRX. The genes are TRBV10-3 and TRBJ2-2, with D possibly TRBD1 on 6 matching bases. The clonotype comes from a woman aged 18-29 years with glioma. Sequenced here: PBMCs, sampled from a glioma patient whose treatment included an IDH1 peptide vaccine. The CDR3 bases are TGTGCCATCAGTGACTCACAGGGAGCCGGGGAGCTGTTTTTT. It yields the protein CAISDSQGAGELFF.